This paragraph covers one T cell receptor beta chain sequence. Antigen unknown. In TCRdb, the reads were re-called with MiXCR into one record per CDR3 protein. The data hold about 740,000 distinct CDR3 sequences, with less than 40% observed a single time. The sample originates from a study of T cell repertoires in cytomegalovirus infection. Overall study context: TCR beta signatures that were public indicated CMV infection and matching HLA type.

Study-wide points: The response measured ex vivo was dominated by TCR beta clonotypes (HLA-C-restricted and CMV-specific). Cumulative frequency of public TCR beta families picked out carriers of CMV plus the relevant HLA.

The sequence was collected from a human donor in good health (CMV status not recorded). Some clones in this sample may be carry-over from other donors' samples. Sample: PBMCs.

The CDR3, as DNA: TGTGCCAGTAGGATGACAGGGTCAGATACGCAGTATTTT. Translating gives CASRMTGSDTQYF. V is TRBV19 and J is TRBJ2-3; 7 bases align to TRBD1. V was pared by 6 bases and J by 4 bases, with 4 bases of the junction left unmatched. The CDR3 length is 13 residues. Germline lookup yields CDR1 LNHDA and CDR2 SQIVND (reference sequence).